This TCR beta chain was identified during a study of blood T cells in healthy people across ages (dated by TCRdb to between 2014 and 2016). Regarding the research as a whole: In model experiments, roughly one uniquely barcoded TCR beta cDNA molecule per two T cells was captured by template switching. Age-related changes in TCR beta repertoire diversity were measured in the study by deep sequencing normalized with unique cDNA molecular identifiers. Donors were grouped into four age groups: young (average roughly 16 years), middle-aged (over 35), aged (about 60) and long-lived (around 82). To avoid experimental bias, donors of different ages were spread randomly across the sequencing lanes. The study analyzed two additional independent replicas of 1 million unique cDNA reads from the same blood draw for two donors, one aged 18 to 29 and one aged 80 or older.

Overall results and qualifications from the work: The percentage of naive T cells measured by flow cytometry correlated strongly with observed TCR beta diversity. The long-lived group showed more naive CD4+ T cells, fewer expanded clones and increased TCR diversity than the aged group, suggesting age selection. Donor CMV infection status was unknown, potentially confounding age-related changes in expanded clonotypes. As age increased, observed TCR beta diversity per million T cells dropped in a roughly linear way, and a significant reduction was already evident by age 40. Conclusive comparison of naive and antigen-experienced compartments was prevented by the profiling of bulk unsorted PBMCs. Estimates of total diversity based on one million sequenced T cells were considered lower bounds and underestimates.

With respect to this clonotype: This clone's antigen is unknown. One base away there is no much larger clone; base qualities are not given.

The 39 donors, aged 6 to 90 years, were systemically healthy Caucasian individuals from Russia. About 10 milliliters of peripheral blood were collected from each donor into EDTA-treated Vacutainer tubes. Ficoll-Paque density-gradient centrifugation was used to isolate PBMCs, with at least 7 million per sample. Total RNA, at least 5 micrograms per sample, was extracted from PBMCs with Trizol reagent. Naive CD45RAhigh/CD27high T cell percentages were measured by flow cytometry on a PBMC aliquot from every donor. The method was 5' RACE. The sequencer was an Illumina HiSeq 2500. The second PCR ran for about 7 to 11 cycles and used a J-beta primer mix along with a sample-barcoded 5' primer. A unique molecular identifier was introduced onto each TCR beta cDNA molecule by a template-switch 5' adaptor carrying 12 random nucleotides. At least 2.5 million CDR3-containing paired-end reads were obtained from each sample. All of the RNA was converted into first-strand cDNA using the Mint cDNA synthesis kit, with a TRBC-specific oligonucleotide serving as the primer. Following uracil-DNA glycosylase treatment, a first 18-cycle PCR with universal primers M1SS and BC2_uni_R was performed on all cDNA. The study's own analysis went as follows. Normalization of each sample was performed by random selection of 1 million high-quality reads, each carrying a distinct molecular identifier. Instead of being binned into consensus sequences, reads that shared molecular identifiers were thrown out. MiTCR, set to a Q25 quality threshold and the strictest error-elimination algorithm, was used for CDR3 identification, clonotype clustering and error correction. A nonparametric unseen species model with Euler transformation was used to estimate a lower bound on total TCR beta diversity. The raw public data were reprocessed by TCRdb itself: fastp quality trimming at Q25, MiXCR clonotype calling, in-frame beta chains only. Rows are combined by CDR3 protein, so each entry shows the most common genes and DNA. None of the V and J calls come from the authors' own analysis; TCRdb made them. Within this sample are approximately 880,000 distinct CDR3 sequences, with 48% of them counted one time only. Around 15% of the sample is held by the ten biggest clonotypes.

Sequences were obtained from blood. The clonotype was recovered from a man aged 30 to 39 in good health.

CDR3 protein: CASSHLQGHEQYF. Here is the DNA: TGCGCCAGCAGCCACCTACAGGGGCACGAGCAGTACTTC. The V and J segments used are TRBV4-1 and TRBJ2-7, with 7 junctional bases fitting TRBD1. Clipping removes 3 bases from V and 5 bases from J, with 4 as the unmatched junction base count. Per the germline V gene, MGHRA is the CDR1 and YSYEKL is the CDR2. From its cysteine to its phenylalanine, the CDR3 spans 13 amino acids. Kept here is only the CDR3 DNA, which spans 39 bases and is read in frame from base 1.